The next 8 T cell receptor beta chains were all read from a single sample in a study of early T cells in non-severe SARS-CoV-2 infection. TCRdb fed the 5' RACE reads into MiXCR, producing one record per CDR3 protein. The sample shows roughly 63,000 distinct CDR3 sequences, about 11% of them seen only once. The sample here was whole blood, taken at baseline. The receptor source for this set is an adult who was a healthcare worker with PCR-confirmed SARS-CoV-2 infection or an uninfected control (not recorded which). The donor label of this sample is uncertain.

J is TRBJ2-5 and V is TRBV2; no clear D. The germline V gene has CDR1 SNHLY and CDR2 FYNNEI. The CDR3 loop spans 12 amino acids. V was trimmed by 5 bases and J by 5 bases, leaving 9 bases between them. In nucleotides, the CDR3 is TGTGCCAGCAGTCGAAAGGCGGAGACCCAGTACTTC. It encodes CASSRKAETQYF.

This clonotype was seen a handful of times. V usage is TRBV21-1 and J usage is TRBJ2-2; the D call TRBD1 from the table was never checked on the DNA. TRBV21-1 is a pseudogene. The CDR3 spans 16 residues. The CDR3 loop is CASSKGQERVTGELFF. The DNA of the CDR3 is TGTGCCAGCAGCAAGGGACAGGAACGTGTAACCGGGGAGCTGTTTTTT.

This clonotype has a handful of counts. The rearrangement joins TRBV12-3 or TRBV12-4 to TRBJ1-1, with D unclear. This CDR3 is 13 amino acids long. V lost 2 bases and J lost 1, with 5 bases in between. CDR3 residues: CASSLLSNTEAFF. Here the CDR3 DNA reads TGTGCCAGCAGTTTATTATCGAACACTGAAGCTTTCTTT.

This chain joins TRBV6-1 and TRBJ1-1; D gene ambiguous. CDR3 length: 14 residues. CDR1 is MNHNS, CDR2 SASEGT, per germline. Trimming cost V 4 bases and J 4 bases, with 13 bases left between them. CDR3 sequence reads: CASSGLLASTEAFF. CDR3 in DNA: TGTGCCAGCAGTGGTCTATTGGCGTCCACTGAAGCTTTCTTT.

This chain uses TRBV12-3 or TRBV12-4 with TRBJ2-5; TRBD1 or TRBD2 may be the D gene (6 bases each). CDR3 length: 15 residues. With 3 bases removed from V and 1 base from J, the gap between germline ends came to 12 bases. The CDR3 bases are TGTGCCAGCAGTTTCCCCAGGGGAGGCCAAGAGACCCAGTACTTC. This gives the protein CASSFPRGGQETQYF.

This clonotype has only a few counts. The J gene is TRBJ2-2, the V gene TRBV29-1; D is ambiguous. Germline assignment: CDR1 SQVTM and CDR2 ANQGSEA. The CDR3 sequence is 11 residues long. The ends were cut back, 5 bases at V and 3 bases at J, with 4 bases in the middle. In nucleotides, the CDR3 is TGCAGCGTTAAATACACCGGGGAGCTGTTTTTT. Translation: CSVKYTGELFF.

Notes on this clonotype: Sequence at one end of the junction differs from germline and may be a read error. This chain connects TRBV5-1 to TRBJ1-1; D not certain. CDR1 and CDR2 (germline): SGHRS, YFSETQ. The CDR3 sequence is 12 residues long. The CDR3 DNA sequence: TGTGCCAGCAGCTTGGTTGGTACTGAAGCTTTCTTT. It translates to CASSLVGTEAFF.

This clonotype was counted only a few times. The chain is built from TRBV4-1 and TRBJ1-1; 7 bases agree with TRBD1. J gave up 5 bases and V 4 bases, and 13 bases lay outside the gene matches. Per the germline V gene, CDR1 is MGHRA and CDR2 is YSYEKL. This CDR3 has 16 residues. The CDR3 DNA sequence: TGCGCCAGCAGCCTTAGACAGGGATTTGGTGAAACTGAAGCTTTCTTT. This translates into CASSLRQGFGETEAFF.